The 28 T cell receptor beta chains given below trace back to one sample, sequenced in a study of follicular helper T cells after annual influenza vaccination. Measured with immunoSEQ multiplex PCR; TCRdb has only the in-frame clones, and not every one. The profile shows some 9,800 clones, around four fifths of them singletons. The time point: 2014-2015 season, 7 days after vaccination. This specimen was CXCR5- memory CD4+ T cells sorted from blood, taken 7 days after influenza vaccination. All receptors come from an adult who received the influenza vaccine.

This clone was observed a single time. The chain employs TRBV6-5 and TRBJ2-7; D may match TRBD1 or TRBD2 (6 bases each). This CDR3 spans 15 amino acids. Trimming shortened V by 0 bases and J by 0 bases, and 9 bases separated the two germline ends. Per germline, CDR1 MNHEY and CDR2 SVGAGI. The CDR3 DNA reads as TGTGCCAGCAGTTACTCGCCGGGGGCCTCCTACGAGCAGTACTTC. It yields the protein CASSYSPGASYEQYF.

The rearrangement links TRBV19 to TRBJ1-2, with unresolved D. The V end lost 3 bases, the J end lost 8 bases, and 10 bases lay between the germline ends. Germline V gene data show CDR1 as LNHDA and CDR2 as SQIVND (reference sequence). This CDR3 spans 12 amino acids. The CDR3 loop reads CASSIQAGGYTF. For the CDR3, the DNA is TGTGCCAGTAGTATTCAGGCGGGGGGCTACACCTTC.

J is TRBJ2-1 and V is TRBV5-1, with D perhaps matching TRBD1 (6 bases). Germline V gene data show CDR1 as SGHRS and CDR2 as YFSETQ. This CDR3 contains 15 residues. Trimming took off 1 base at V and 5 bases at J, with 13 bases between the two ends. CDR3 nucleotide sequence: TGCGCCAGCAGCTTGATGGGGGCAGGGAACAATGAGCAGTTCTTC. Amino acid sequence: CASSLMGAGNNEQFF.

This chain joins TRBV5-4 and TRBJ2-5; TRBD1 is a possible D gene (5 bases). The germline V gene has CDR1 SGHNT and CDR2 YYREEE (reference sequence). This CDR3 comprises 15 residues. V was trimmed by 4 bases and J by 7 bases, leaving 20 bases between them. The CDR3 DNA follows: TGTGCCAGCAGCATAACCGGTCAGGGAAAGATGACCCAGTACTTC. Translated, it gives CASSITGQGKMTQYF.

The gene calls are TRBV5-4 and TRBJ2-5; 15 nucleotides align to TRBD2. Unmatched junction bases numbered 8, after V lost 4 bases and J lost 7 bases. In germline, CDR1 is SGHNT, CDR2 YYREEE (reference sequence). The length of the CDR3 is 16 residues. The CDR3 bases are TGTGCCAGCAGCACCAGGACTAGCGGGGGGGAGGGGACCCAGTACTTC. The encoded protein is CASSTRTSGGEGTQYF.

The V call is TRBV18, the J call TRBJ2-7; no definite D call. The CDR3 is 13 residues long. Trimming pared 1 base from V and 7 bases from J, leaving 11 bases between. Germline values: CDR1 KGHSH, CDR2 LQKENI. The CDR3 loop is CASSPLGGEEQYF. The CDR3 bases are TGTGCCAGCTCACCACTGGGTGGAGAGGAGCAGTACTTC.

The gene calls are TRBV7-3 and TRBJ1-2; D not resolved. Germline values: CDR1 SGHTA, CDR2 FQGTGA. The CDR3 loop spans 16 amino acids. The germline V and J ends were trimmed by 5 bases and 8 bases, with 24 bases remaining between them. CDR3 DNA sequence: TGTGCCAGCAGCCCACCCCGCCGTCCTCTTCTGCAAGGCTACACCTTC. Its protein is CASSPPRRPLLQGYTF.

CDR3 in amino acids: CASSLTGELFF. In DNA form, the CDR3 reads TGTGCCAGCTCACTTACCGGGGAGCTGTTTTTT. The rearrangement joins TRBV18 to TRBJ2-2; no clear D gene. Germline assignment: CDR1 KGHSH and CDR2 LQKENI. CDR3 length: 11 residues. The germline V and J ends were trimmed by 4 bases and 5 bases, with 2 bases remaining between them.

The rearrangement joins TRBV2 to TRBJ1-1; D is ambiguous. The CDR3 consists of 13 residues. The germline V and J ends were trimmed by 7 bases and 0 bases, with 9 bases remaining between them. Germline CDR1 is SNHLY and CDR2 is FYNNEI. CDR3 coding DNA: TGTGCCAGCACTAGAGATATGAACACTGAAGCTTTCTTT. It yields the protein CASTRDMNTEAFF. The entire variable domain, with the rest obtained from reference TRBV2 and TRBJ1-1, is as follows: EPEVTQTPSHQVTQMGQEVILRCVPISNHLYFYWYRQILGQKVEFLVSFYNNEISEKSEIFDDQFSVERPDGSNFTLKIRSTKLEDSAMYFCASTRDMNTEAFFGQGTRLTVV.

The chain recombines TRBV6-5 with TRBJ2-7, with D perhaps matching TRBD2 (6 bases). This CDR3 region has 13 residues. Trimming cost V 3 bases and J 5 bases, with 11 bases left between them. Germline-derived CDR1 and CDR2 are MNHEY and SVGAGI. As DNA, the CDR3 is TGTGCCAGCAGTTATCCCGGGAGACACGAGCAGTACTTC. As protein: CASSYPGRHEQYF.

This clone was seen once. J is TRBJ2-1 and V is TRBV7-3, with TRBD1 identical over 11 bases. The CDR3 is 17 residues long. Germline V lookup: CDR1 SGHTA, CDR2 FQGTGA. V gave up 5 bases and J gave up 2 bases; unmatched junction bases: 8. As DNA, the CDR3 is TGTGCCAGCAGCCCCTCGGACAGGGGGCCGCCCTACAATGAGCAGTTCTTC. Its translation is CASSPSDRGPPYNEQFF.

The chain combines TRBV5-1 with TRBJ2-3; D is unclear. Germline lookup yields CDR1 SGHRS and CDR2 YFSETQ. Trimming pared 4 bases from V and 2 bases from J, leaving 5 bases between. This CDR3 has 12 amino acids. The chain's CDR3 is CASSPTTDTQYF. The CDR3 DNA is TGCGCCAGCAGCCCGACCACAGATACGCAGTATTTT.

The rearrangement links TRBV5-1 to TRBJ2-1; D gene ambiguous. V dropped 0 bases and J dropped 4 bases, with 5 bases sitting between them. The CDR3 length is 13 residues. Germline V lookup: CDR1 SGHRS, CDR2 YFSETQ. The CDR3 is CASSLAIYNEQFF. CDR3 nucleotide sequence: TGCGCCAGCAGCTTGGCCATATACAATGAGCAGTTCTTC.

This CDR3 reads CASSLASTDTEAFF. CDR3 nucleotide sequence: TGCGCCAGCAGCTTGGCCAGTACGGACACTGAAGCTTTCTTT. The chain couples TRBV5-1 to TRBJ1-1; unclear D gene. V lost 0 bases to trimming and J lost 3 bases, with 9 bases between them. The germline gives CDR1 SGHRS, CDR2 YFSETQ. CDR3 length: 14 amino acids.

This chain links TRBV19 with TRBJ2-1, with TRBD2 identical over 8 bases. The CDR3 consists of 15 residues. The germline V gene encodes CDR1 LNHDA and CDR2 SQIVND (reference sequence). After removal of 7 bases from V and 7 bases from J, the junction contained 12 bases not matched to a gene. DNA for the CDR3: TGTGCCAGTAAGTTCGCGGGGGGAGTAGGAAATGAGCAGTTCTTC. Its translation is CASKFAGGVGNEQFF.

The rearrangement joins TRBV9 to TRBJ1-6; D possibly corresponds to TRBD1 (5 bases). The germline V and J ends were trimmed by 4 bases and 1 base, with 9 bases remaining between them. Germline loops: CDR1 SGDLS, CDR2 YYNGEE. The CDR3 is made up of 15 amino acids. The DNA of the CDR3 is TGTGCCAGCAGCACACACAGGTCCTATAATTCACCCCTCCACTTT. This encodes CASSTHRSYNSPLHF. Combining the CDR3 with reference TRBV9 and TRBJ1-6 gives the whole variable domain DSGVTQTPKHLITATGQRVTLRCSPRSGDLSVYWYQQSLDQGLQFLIQYYNGEERAKGNILERFSAQQFPDLHSELNLSSLELGDSALYFCASSTHRSYNSPLHFGNGTRLTVT.

The chain combines TRBV18 with TRBJ2-7, with D hard to call. The length of the CDR3 is 13 residues. Germline CDR1 reads KGHSH; CDR2 reads LQKENI. V was clipped by 4 bases and J by 6 bases, with 13 bases between them. For the CDR3, the DNA is TGTGCCAGCTCACAATACACGGTCCCCGAGCAGTACTTC. The encoded protein is CASSQYTVPEQYF.

J is TRBJ2-1 and V is TRBV29-1; 7 nucleotides agree with TRBD1. Germline V lookup: CDR1 SQVTM, CDR2 ANQGSEA. V trimming: 8 bases; J trimming: 7 bases; junction bases outside the gene matches: 8. CDR3 size: 12 residues. The CDR3 loop is CSTRQGPNEQFF. Written as DNA, the CDR3 is TGCAGCACTAGACAGGGCCCAAATGAGCAGTTCTTC.

This chain links TRBV6-5 with TRBJ2-7; 10 bases match TRBD1. Trimming at V came to 7 bases and at J to 4 bases, leaving 10 bases not matched to a gene. The CDR3 is made up of 15 amino acids. Per the germline V gene, CDR1 is MNHEY and CDR2 is SVGAGI. The CDR3 DNA follows: TGTGCCAGCAAAAGGGACAGGGGTTTTTTTTACGAGCAGTACTTC. Its protein is CASKRDRGFFYEQYF.

The chain uses TRBV11-2 and TRBJ2-5; possibly TRBD1 for D (6 bases). Between the trimmed V and J ends, which lost 5 bases and 3 bases, there was a span of 13 bases. The length of the CDR3 is 14 residues. Looked up from germline, CDR1 is SGHAT and CDR2 is FQNNGV. The CDR3 region has the DNA TGTGCCAGCAGCCGGGGACAAGTAGAAGAGACCCAGTACTTC. This gives the protein CASSRGQVEETQYF. The complete variable domain, with remaining parts taken from reference TRBV11-2 and TRBJ2-5, reads EAGVAQSPRYKIIEKRQSVAFWCNPISGHATLYWYQQILGQGPKLLIQFQNNGVVDDSQLPKDRFSAERLKGVDSTLKIQPAKLEDSAVYLCASSRGQVEETQYFGPGTRLLVL.

The chain uses TRBV4-2 and TRBJ2-2, with 8 positions matching TRBD1. This CDR3 has 17 amino acids. J lost 1 base, V lost 3 bases, and 7 bases had no gene match. Per germline, CDR1 LGHNA and CDR2 YNFKEQ. The CDR3 DNA reads TGTGCCAGCAGCCACCCCCGACAGGGGAAGAACACCGGGGAGCTGTTTTTT. It encodes CASSHPRQGKNTGELFF.

The CDR3 loop is CASSLGTDTDTQYF. The CDR3 nucleotides are TGTGCCAGCAGCCTAGGGACAGACACAGATACGCAGTATTTT. The J gene is TRBJ2-3, the V gene TRBV5-4; TRBD1 matches at 7 bases. V was pared by 4 bases and J by 2 bases, with 4 bases of the junction left unmatched. Germline V gives CDR1 SGHNT, CDR2 YYREEE (reference sequence). CDR3 size: 14 residues.

CDR3 bases: TGTGCCAGCAGCTTTACTAGCGGGGGTGACGAGCAGTACTTC. Amino acids: CASSFTSGGDEQYF. This chain uses TRBV11-2 with TRBJ2-7, with 11 bases matching TRBD2. The CDR3 spans 14 residues. The germline V gene encodes CDR1 SGHAT and CDR2 FQNNGV. V lost 3 bases to trimming and J lost 5 bases; unmatched junction nucleotides: 3.

The chain carries TRBV15 and TRBJ2-5, with no clear D. V was clipped by 4 bases and J by 1 base, with 7 bases between them. Germline V lookup: CDR1 LNHNV, CDR2 YYDKDF (reference sequence). The CDR3 runs 13 residues. CDR3 in amino acids: CATSIGSQETQYF. In DNA, the CDR3 is TGTGCCACCAGCATCGGCAGCCAAGAGACCCAGTACTTC.

This CDR3 reads CASSEGQATNEKLFF. The DNA of the CDR3 is TGTGCCAGCAGCGAGGGACAGGCAACTAATGAAAAACTGTTTTTT. The J gene is TRBJ1-4, the V gene TRBV11-3; 8 bases line up with TRBD1. In germline, CDR1 is SGHNT, CDR2 YENEEA. Trimming took 5 bases from V and 0 from J; bases not matched to a gene: 2. The CDR3 loop spans 15 amino acids.

This clone appeared a single time. The chain has TRBV6-5 and TRBJ1-4, with D uncertain. V lost 9 bases and J 2 bases, leaving 16 bases between the germline ends. Looked up from germline, CDR1 is MNHEY and CDR2 is SVGAGI. The CDR3 is 15 residues long. DNA for the CDR3: TGTGCCAGAAGGGAGGGAAAAGGCACTAATGAAAAACTGTTTTTT. It yields the protein CARREGKGTNEKLFF.

The chain links TRBV27 to TRBJ2-2; D is undetermined. The CDR3 spans 13 residues. Trimming cost V 6 bases and J 1 base, with 6 bases left between them. Germline loops: CDR1 MNHEY, CDR2 SMNVEV (reference sequence). This chain's CDR3 is CASRALNTGELFF. CDR3 bases: TGTGCCAGCAGGGCATTGAACACCGGGGAGCTGTTTTTT.

The gene calls are TRBV4-1 and TRBJ2-2, with D possibly matching TRBD1 (6 bases). V was cut by 0 bases and J by 1 base, with 9 bases left in between. The germline V gene encodes CDR1 MGHRA and CDR2 YSYEKL. The CDR3 has 16 residues. DNA of the CDR3: TGCGCCAGCAGCCAAGAAGGCAGGGGGAACACCGGGGAGCTGTTTTTT. It is translated as CASSQEGRGNTGELFF.